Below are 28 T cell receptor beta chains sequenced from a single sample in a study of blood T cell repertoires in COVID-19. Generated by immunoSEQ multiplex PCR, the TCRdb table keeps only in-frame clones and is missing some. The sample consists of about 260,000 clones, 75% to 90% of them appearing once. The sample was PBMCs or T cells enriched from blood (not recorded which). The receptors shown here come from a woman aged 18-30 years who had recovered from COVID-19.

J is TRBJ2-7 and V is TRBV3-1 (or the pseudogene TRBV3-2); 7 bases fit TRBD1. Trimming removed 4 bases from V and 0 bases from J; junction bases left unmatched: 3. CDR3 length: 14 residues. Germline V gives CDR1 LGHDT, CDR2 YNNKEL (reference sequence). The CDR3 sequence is CASSRGTVSYEQYF. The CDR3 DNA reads TGTGCCAGCAGCCGGGGGACAGTCTCCTACGAGCAGTACTTC.

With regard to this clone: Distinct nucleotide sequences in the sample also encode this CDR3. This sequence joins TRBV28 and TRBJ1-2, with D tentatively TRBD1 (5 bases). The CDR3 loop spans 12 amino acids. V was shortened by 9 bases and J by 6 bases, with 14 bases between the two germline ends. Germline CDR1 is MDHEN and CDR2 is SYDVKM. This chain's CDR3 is CASSPGGNGYTF. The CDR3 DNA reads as TGTGCCAGTTCCCCGGGGGGGAATGGCTACACCTTC.

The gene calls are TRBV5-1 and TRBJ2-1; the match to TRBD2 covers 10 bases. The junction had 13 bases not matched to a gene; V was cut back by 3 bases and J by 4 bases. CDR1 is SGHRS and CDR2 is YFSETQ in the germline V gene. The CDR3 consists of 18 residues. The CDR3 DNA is TGCGCCAGCAGCTGGGTCTCATCTAGCGGGGGTTCTTACAATGAGCAGTTCTTC. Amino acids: CASSWVSSSGGSYNEQFF.

In DNA, the CDR3 is TGTGCCAGCAGCCAGGACAGCGCCCCTTATGGCTACACCTTC. Encoded protein: CASSQDSAPYGYTF. The rearrangement links TRBV6-5 to TRBJ1-2; possible D gene TRBD1, 6 bases. Trimming shortened V by 6 bases and J by 5 bases, and 16 bases separated the two germline ends. CDR1 and CDR2 (germline): MNHEY, SVGAGI. The CDR3 is made up of 14 amino acids.

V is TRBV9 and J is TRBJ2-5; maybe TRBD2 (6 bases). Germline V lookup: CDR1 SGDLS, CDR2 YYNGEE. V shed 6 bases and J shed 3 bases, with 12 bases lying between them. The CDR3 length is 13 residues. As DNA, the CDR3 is TGTGCCAGCAATTTGGGCGGGGAAGAGACCCAGTACTTC. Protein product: CASNLGGEETQYF. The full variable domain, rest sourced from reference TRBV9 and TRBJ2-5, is DSGVTQTPKHLITATGQRVTLRCSPRSGDLSVYWYQQSLDQGLQFLIQYYNGEERAKGNILERFSAQQFPDLHSELNLSSLELGDSALYFCASNLGGEETQYFGPGTRLLVL.

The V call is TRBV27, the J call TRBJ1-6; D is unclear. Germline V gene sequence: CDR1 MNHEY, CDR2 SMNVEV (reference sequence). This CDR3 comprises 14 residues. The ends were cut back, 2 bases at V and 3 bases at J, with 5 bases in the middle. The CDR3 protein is CASSLRSYNSPLHF. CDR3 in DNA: TGTGCCAGCAGTTTACGCAGCTATAATTCACCCCTCCACTTT.

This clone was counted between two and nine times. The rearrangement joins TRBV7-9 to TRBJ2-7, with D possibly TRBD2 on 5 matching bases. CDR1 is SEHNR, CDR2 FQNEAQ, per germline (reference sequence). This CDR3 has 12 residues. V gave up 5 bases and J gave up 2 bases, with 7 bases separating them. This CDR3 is CASSLGTYEQYF. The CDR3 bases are TGTGCCAGCAGCCTCGGGACCTACGAGCAGTACTTC.

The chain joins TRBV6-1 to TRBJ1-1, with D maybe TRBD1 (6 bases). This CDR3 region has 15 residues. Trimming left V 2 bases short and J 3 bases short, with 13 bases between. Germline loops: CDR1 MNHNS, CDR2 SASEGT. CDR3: CASSELRGRDTEAFF. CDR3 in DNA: TGTGCCAGCAGTGAACTCAGGGGTAGGGACACTGAAGCTTTCTTT.

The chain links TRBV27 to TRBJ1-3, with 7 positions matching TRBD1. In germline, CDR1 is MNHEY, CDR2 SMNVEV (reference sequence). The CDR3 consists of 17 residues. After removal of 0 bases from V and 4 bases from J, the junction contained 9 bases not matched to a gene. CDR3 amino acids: CASSLSGAGGYGNTIYF. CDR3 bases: TGTGCCAGCAGTTTATCGGGTGCAGGGGGTTACGGAAACACCATATATTTT.

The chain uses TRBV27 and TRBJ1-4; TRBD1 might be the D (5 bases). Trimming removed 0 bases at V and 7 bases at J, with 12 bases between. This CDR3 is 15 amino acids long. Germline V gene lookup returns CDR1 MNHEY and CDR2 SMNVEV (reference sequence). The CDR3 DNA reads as TGTGCCAGCAGTTTATCTGGGGGGGGGTCTGAAAAACTGTTTTTT. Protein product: CASSLSGGGSEKLFF.

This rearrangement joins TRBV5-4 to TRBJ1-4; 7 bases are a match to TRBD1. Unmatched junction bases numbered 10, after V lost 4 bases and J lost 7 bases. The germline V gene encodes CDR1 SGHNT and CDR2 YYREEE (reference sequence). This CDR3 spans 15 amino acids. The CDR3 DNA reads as TGTGCCAGCAGCGCCCGACAGGGTTTGACTGAAAAACTGTTTTTT. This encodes CASSARQGLTEKLFF.

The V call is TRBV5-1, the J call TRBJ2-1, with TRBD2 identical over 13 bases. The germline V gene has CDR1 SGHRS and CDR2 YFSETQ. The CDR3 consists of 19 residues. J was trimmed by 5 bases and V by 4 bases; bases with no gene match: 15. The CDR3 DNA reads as TGCGCCAGCAGCCCCTATGGACTAGCGGGGGTTTCAGACCACAATGAGCAGTTCTTC. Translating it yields CASSPYGLAGVSDHNEQFF.

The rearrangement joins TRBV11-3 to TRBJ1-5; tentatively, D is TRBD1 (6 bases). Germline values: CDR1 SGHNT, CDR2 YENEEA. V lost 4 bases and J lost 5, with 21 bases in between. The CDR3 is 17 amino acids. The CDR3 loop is CASSYLHLRDIDQPQHF. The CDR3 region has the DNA TGTGCCAGCAGCTACCTACACCTCCGGGACATAGATCAGCCCCAGCATTTT.

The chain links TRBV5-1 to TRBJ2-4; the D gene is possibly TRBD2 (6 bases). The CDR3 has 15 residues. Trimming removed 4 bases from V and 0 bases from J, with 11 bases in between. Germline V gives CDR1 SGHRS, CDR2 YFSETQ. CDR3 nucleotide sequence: TGCGCCAGCAGCACCGGAGGGACAGCCAAAAACATTCAGTACTTC. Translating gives CASSTGGTAKNIQYF.

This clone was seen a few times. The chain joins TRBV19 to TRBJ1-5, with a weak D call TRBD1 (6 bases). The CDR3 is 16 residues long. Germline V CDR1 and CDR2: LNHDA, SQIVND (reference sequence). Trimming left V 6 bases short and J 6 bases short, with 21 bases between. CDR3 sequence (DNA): TGTGCCAGTAGCCAGTCGGACAGTATTTTGGGTCAGCCCCAGCATTTT. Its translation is CASSQSDSILGQPQHF.

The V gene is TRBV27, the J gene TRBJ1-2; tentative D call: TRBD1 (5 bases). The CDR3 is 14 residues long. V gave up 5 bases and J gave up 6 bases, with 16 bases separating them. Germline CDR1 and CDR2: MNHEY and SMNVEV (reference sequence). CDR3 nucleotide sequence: TGTGCCAGCAGTGCGACAGCAAGCTATCATGGCTACACCTTC. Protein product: CASSATASYHGYTF.

For the CDR3, the DNA is TGTGCCAGTAGTATAGCAGACAGTAGCACAGATACGCAGTATTTT. Its translation: CASSIADSSTDTQYF. V usage is TRBV19 and J usage is TRBJ2-3; D is perhaps TRBD1 (5 bases). V lost 1 base and J lost 0, with 8 bases in between. The CDR3 is made up of 15 amino acids. Germline lookup yields CDR1 LNHDA and CDR2 SQIVND (reference sequence).

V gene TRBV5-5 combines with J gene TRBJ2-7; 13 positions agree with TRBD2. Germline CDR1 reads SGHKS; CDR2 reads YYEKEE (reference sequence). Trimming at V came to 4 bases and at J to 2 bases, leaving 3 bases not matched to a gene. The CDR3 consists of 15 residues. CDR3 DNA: TGTGCCAGCAGCGCGGGGACTAGCGGGGCCTACGAGCAGTACTTC. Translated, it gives CASSAGTSGAYEQYF.

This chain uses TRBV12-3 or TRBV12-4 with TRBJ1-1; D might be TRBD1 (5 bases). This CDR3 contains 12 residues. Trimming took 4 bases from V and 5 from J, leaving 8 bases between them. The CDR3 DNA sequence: TGTGCCAGCAGTTCCTGGACAACTGAAGCTTTCTTT. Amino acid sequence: CASSSWTTEAFF.

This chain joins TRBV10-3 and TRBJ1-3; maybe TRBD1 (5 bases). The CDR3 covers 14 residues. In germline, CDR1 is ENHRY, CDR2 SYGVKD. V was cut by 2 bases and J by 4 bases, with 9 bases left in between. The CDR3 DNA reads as TGTGCCATCAGTGAGGCAGGGTTAGGAAACACCATATATTTT. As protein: CAISEAGLGNTIYF.

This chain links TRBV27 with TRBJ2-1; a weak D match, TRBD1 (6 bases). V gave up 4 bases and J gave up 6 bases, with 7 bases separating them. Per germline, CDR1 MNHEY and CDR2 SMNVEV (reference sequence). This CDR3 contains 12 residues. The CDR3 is CASSSDSNEQFF. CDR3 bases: TGTGCCAGCAGTTCGGACAGCAATGAGCAGTTCTTC.

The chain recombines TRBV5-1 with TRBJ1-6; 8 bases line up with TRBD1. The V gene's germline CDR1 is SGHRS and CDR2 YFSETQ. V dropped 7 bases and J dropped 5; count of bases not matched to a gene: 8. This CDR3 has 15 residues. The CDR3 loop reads CASASGGADNSPLHF. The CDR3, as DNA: TGCGCCAGCGCCTCAGGGGGCGCGGATAATTCACCCCTCCACTTT.

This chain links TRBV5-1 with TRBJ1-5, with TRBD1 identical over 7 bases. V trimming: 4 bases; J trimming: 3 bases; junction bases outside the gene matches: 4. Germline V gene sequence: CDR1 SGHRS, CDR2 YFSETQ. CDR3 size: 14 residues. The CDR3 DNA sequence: TGCGCCAGCAGCCCCGGGACAGTCAATCAGCCCCAGCATTTT. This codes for CASSPGTVNQPQHF.

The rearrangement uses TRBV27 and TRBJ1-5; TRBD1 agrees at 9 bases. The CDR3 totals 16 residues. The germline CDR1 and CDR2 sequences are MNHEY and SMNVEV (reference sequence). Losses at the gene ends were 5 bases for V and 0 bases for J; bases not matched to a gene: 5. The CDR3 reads CASSPRQGGSNQPQHF. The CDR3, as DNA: TGTGCCAGCAGTCCCCGACAGGGGGGTAGCAATCAGCCCCAGCATTTT.

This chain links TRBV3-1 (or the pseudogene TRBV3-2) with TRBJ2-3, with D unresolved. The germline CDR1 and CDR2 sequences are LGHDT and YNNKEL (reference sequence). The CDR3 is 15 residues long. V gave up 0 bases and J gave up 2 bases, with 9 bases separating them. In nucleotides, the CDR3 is TGTGCCAGCAGCCAAGAAAACTACCACACAGATACGCAGTATTTT. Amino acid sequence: CASSQENYHTDTQYF.

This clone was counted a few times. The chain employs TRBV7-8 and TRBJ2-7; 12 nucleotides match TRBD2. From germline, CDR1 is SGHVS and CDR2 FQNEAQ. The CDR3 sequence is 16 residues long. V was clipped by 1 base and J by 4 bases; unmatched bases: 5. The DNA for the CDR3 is TGTGCCAGCAGCTTAGGACGACTAGCGGGGGTGTACGAGCAGTACTTC. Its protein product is CASSLGRLAGVYEQYF.

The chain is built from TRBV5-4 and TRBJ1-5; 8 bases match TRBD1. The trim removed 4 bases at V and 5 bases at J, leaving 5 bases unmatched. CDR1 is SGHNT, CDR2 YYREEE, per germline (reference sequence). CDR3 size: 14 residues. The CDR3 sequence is CASSLGTGDQPQHF. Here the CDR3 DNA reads TGTGCCAGCAGCCTTGGGACAGGAGATCAGCCCCAGCATTTT.

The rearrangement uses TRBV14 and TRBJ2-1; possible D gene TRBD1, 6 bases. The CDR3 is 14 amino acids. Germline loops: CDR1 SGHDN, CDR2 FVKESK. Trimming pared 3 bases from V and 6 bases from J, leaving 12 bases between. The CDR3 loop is CASSQAGQPNEQFF. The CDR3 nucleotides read TGTGCCAGCAGCCAGGCCGGACAGCCCAATGAGCAGTTCTTC.